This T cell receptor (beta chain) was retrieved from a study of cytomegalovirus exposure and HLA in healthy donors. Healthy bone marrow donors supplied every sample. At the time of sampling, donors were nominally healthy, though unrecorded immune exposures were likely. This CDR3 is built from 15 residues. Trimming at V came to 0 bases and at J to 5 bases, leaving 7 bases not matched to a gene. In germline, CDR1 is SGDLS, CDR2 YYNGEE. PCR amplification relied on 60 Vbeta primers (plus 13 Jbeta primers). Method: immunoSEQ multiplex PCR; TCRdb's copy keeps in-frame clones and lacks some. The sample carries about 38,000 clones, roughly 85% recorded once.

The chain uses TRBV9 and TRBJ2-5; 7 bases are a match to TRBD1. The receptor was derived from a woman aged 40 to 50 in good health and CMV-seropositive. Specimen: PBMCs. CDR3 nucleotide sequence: TGTGCCAGCAGCGTAGGGACAGGCTGGGGGGAGACCCAGTACTTC. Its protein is CASSVGTGWGETQYF.